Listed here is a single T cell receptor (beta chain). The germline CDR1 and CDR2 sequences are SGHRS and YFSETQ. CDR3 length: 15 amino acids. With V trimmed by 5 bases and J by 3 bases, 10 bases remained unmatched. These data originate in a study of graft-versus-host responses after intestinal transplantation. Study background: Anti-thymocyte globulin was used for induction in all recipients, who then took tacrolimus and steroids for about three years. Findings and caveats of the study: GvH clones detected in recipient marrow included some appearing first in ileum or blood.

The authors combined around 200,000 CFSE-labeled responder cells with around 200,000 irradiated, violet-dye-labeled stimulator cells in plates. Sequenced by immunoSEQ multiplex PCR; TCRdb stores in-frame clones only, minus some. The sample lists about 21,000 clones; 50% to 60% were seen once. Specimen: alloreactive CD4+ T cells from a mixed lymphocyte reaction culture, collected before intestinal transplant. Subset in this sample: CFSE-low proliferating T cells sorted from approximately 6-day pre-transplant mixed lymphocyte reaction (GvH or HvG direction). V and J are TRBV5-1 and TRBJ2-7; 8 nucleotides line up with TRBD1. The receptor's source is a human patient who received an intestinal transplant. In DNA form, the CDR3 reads TGCGCCAGCAGGTCGATTGACAGGGGAGACTACGAGCAGTACTTC. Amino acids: CASRSIDRGDYEQYF. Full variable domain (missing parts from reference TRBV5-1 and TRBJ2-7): KAGVTQTPRYLIKTRGQQVTLSCSPISGHRSVSWYQQTPGQGLQFLFEYFSETQRNKGNFPGRFSGRQFSNSRSEMNVSTLELGDSALYLCASRSIDRGDYEQYFGPGTRLTVT.